These T cell receptor beta chains were read from a single sample in a study of blood T cell repertoires in COVID-19. Only in-frame clones appear in the TCRdb table, and some are missing; sequencing was by immunoSEQ multiplex PCR. Of under 150,000 clones listed, 80% to 90% were seen once; the top ten hold more than 15%. The sample was peripheral blood. The origin of the receptors is a man aged 50 to 59 with active or convalescent COVID-19. Each CDR3 is given with its conserved first and last residue. D genes are given only for firm matches. Expanded clones get a size class; other rows say once, few or many, or leave the size out.

clone_size j_call v_call d_call cdr3_aa cdr3_nt
. TRBJ2-7 TRBV7-2 TRBD1 CASSQGTGASYEQYF TGTGCCAGCAGCCAAGGGACAGGGGCGTCCTACGAGCAGTACTTC
. TRBJ1-2 TRBV10-1 . CASSESGKKDGYTF TGCGCCAGCAGTGAGTCCGGGAAAAAGGATGGCTACACCTTC
. TRBJ2-5 TRBV19 . CASRIAGSNGETQYF TGTGCCAGTAGAATCGCCGGGTCCAATGGAGAGACCCAGTACTTC
. TRBJ2-2 TRBV6-1 . CASSEVTGRGTGELFF TGTGCCAGCAGTGAAGTTACTGGCAGGGGAACCGGGGAGCTGTTTTTT
few TRBJ1-5 TRBV28 . CASSRGERGRPQHF TGTGCCAGCAGCAGGGGAGAGAGGGGCCGGCCCCAGCATTTT
. TRBJ1-2 TRBV4-1 TRBD1 CASSQEQGPYGYTF TGCGCCAGCAGCCAGGAACAGGGGCCCTATGGCTACACCTTC
. TRBJ2-3 TRBV19 TRBD2 CASKLAGYTDTQYF TGTGCCAGCAAACTAGCGGGTTACACAGATACGCAGTATTTT
. TRBJ2-2 TRBV28 TRBD1 CASSLIRQGAGGELFF TGTGCCAGCAGTTTAATCCGACAGGGGGCCGGCGGGGAGCTGTTTTTT
. TRBJ2-4 TRBV30 TRBD1 CAWSGQGKNIQYF TGTGCCTGGAGTGGACAGGGTAAAAACATTCAGTACTTC
. TRBJ1-1 TRBV30 . CAFGGGTNTEAFF TGTGCCTTTGGGGGAGGTACCAACACTGAAGCTTTCTTT
once TRBJ2-2 TRBV2 TRBD1 CASSGQGANTGELFF TGTGCCAGCAGTGGACAGGGGGCGAACACCGGGGAGCTGTTTTTT